This TCR beta chain emerged from a study of beta chain features in type 1 diabetes. The study's findings and limits: Sequencing used cDNA, and cells with high TCR expression could therefore be over-represented. In every one of the four CD4+ subsets, TCRB CDR3s were moderately but significantly shorter in Type 1 diabetes patients.

The purity of all sorted populations exceeded 98%. As to this clone: Its antigen is not known.

Germline CDR1 SGHTA, CDR2 FQGNSA. This CDR3 comprises 12 residues. With 11 bases removed from V and 0 bases from J, the gap between germline ends came to 8 bases. The investigators reverse transcribed all of the isolated RNA, so they sequenced expressed TCRB transcripts. Measured with immunoSEQ multiplex PCR; TCRdb has only the in-frame clones, and not every one. Among 130,000 to 150,000 clones listed, less than 15% were seen once. This sequence joins TRBV7-2 and TRBJ1-5; D not resolved. This sequence originates from a man between 18 and 35 years old with type 1 diabetes. Sequenced input: central memory CD4+ T cells from blood. The CDR3 here is CAWGYSNQPQHF. CDR3 DNA sequence: TGTGCCTGGGGATATAGCAATCAGCCCCAGCATTTT.